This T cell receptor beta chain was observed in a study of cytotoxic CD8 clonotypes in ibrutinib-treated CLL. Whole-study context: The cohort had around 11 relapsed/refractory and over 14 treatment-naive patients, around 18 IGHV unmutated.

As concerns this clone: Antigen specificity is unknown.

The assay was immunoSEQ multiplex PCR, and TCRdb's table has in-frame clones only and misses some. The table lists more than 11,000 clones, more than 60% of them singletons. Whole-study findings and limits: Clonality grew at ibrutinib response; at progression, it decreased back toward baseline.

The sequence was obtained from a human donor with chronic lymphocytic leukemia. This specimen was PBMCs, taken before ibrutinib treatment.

The CDR3 sequence is CASSLSGRAIDTQYF. The CDR3, as DNA: TGTGCCAGCAGCTTAAGCGGGAGGGCCATAGATACGCAGTATTTT. The rearrangement uses TRBV7-7 and TRBJ2-3; 10 positions match TRBD2. This CDR3 is 15 amino acids long. CDR1 is SSHAT and CDR2 is FNYEAQ in the germline V gene (reference sequence). Trimming at V came to 2 bases and at J to 5 bases, leaving 4 bases not matched to a gene.